The rows below give T cell receptor beta chains drawn from one sample of a study of T cell responses to AZD1222 COVID-19 vaccine. Clones were sequenced by immunoSEQ multiplex PCR, and TCRdb holds only the in-frame ones, with some missing. Of 95,000 to 150,000 clones in the sample, roughly nine tenths were seen once. The starting material was peripheral blood, obtained on day 0 of AZD1222 vaccination. The receptor source for this set is an adult in good health. The CDR3 runs from the conserved cysteine through the conserved F or W. A D gene is named only where the DNA matches it firmly. Size tells how often a clone was seen (once, few, many) or the class of an expanded clone, and some rows leave it out.

CDR3 | DNA | J | D | size | V
CASSLSEGIFPQHF | TGTGCCAGCAGTTTATCGGAGGGAATCTTCCCCCAGCATTTT | TRBJ1-5 | NA | NA | TRBV27
CASALGGSGELFF | TGTGCCAGCGCCTTGGGGGGGAGCGGGGAGCTGTTTTTT | TRBJ2-2 | TRBD2 | NA | TRBV6-5
CASSPDVGTPFF | TGTGCCAGCAGCCCGGACGTTGGGACTCCGTTTTTT | TRBJ2-2 | NA | NA | TRBV7-8
CASRPPLKEPGNTIYF | TGTGCCAGTAGACCCCCCCTCAAGGAGCCCGGAAACACCATATATTTT | TRBJ1-3 | NA | NA | TRBV19
CASSYSRGPGTGELFF | TGTGCCAGCAGTTACTCCAGGGGGCCGGGCACCGGGGAGCTGTTTTTT | TRBJ2-2 | TRBD1 | NA | TRBV6-5
CASSLTTNSPLHF | TGTGCCAGCAGCTTAACGACTAATTCACCCCTCCACTTT | TRBJ1-6 | NA | NA | TRBV7-2
CSARKTDTQYF | TGCAGTGCTCGAAAAACAGATACGCAGTATTTT | TRBJ2-3 | NA | NA | TRBV20-1
CASSYRAAYGYTF | TGTGCCAGCAGTTACCGGGCGGCCTATGGCTACACCTTC | TRBJ1-2 | NA | NA | TRBV6-5
CASSDRDGEKLFF | TGTGCCAGCAGTGACAGGGATGGTGAAAAACTGTTTTTT | TRBJ1-4 | NA | NA | TRBV2
CASSPRGGMNTEAFF | TGTGCCAGCAGTCCCCGGGGGGGAATGAACACTGAAGCTTTCTTT | TRBJ1-1 | NA | NA | TRBV27
CASSSQGNTEAFF | TGTGCCAGCAGTTCCCAGGGGAACACTGAAGCTTTCTTT | TRBJ1-1 | NA | NA | TRBV6-5
CATSDNVMNTEAFF | TGTGCCACCAGTGATAACGTCATGAACACTGAAGCTTTCTTT | TRBJ1-1 | NA | NA | TRBV24-1
CATSRDRQESRDQPQHF | TGTGCCACCAGCAGGGACAGACAAGAGAGTCGGGATCAGCCCCAGCATTTT | TRBJ1-5 | TRBD1 | NA | TRBV19
CACGSTDTQYF | TGTGCCTGCGGGAGCACAGATACGCAGTATTTT | TRBJ2-3 | NA | NA | TRBV30
CASTGTVRTSPLHF | TGTGCCAGCACCGGGACAGTTAGGACTTCACCCCTCCACTTT | TRBJ1-6 | TRBD1 | once | TRBV6-5
CASRSGGSGNEKLFF | TGTGCCAGCAGATCGGGGGGTTCTGGTAATGAAAAACTGTTTTTT | TRBJ1-4 | NA | NA | TRBV7-9
CASSFQRGNNEQFF | TGTGCCAGCAGCTTTCAACGGGGGAACAATGAGCAGTTCTTC | TRBJ2-1 | NA | NA | TRBV11-2
CASERQGASYTF | TGTGCCAGCGAGAGACAGGGCGCTAGCTACACCTTC | TRBJ1-2 | TRBD1 | once | TRBV7-9
CASSGGRGRITGELFF | TGTGCCAGCAGCGGCGGCAGGGGGCGCATCACCGGGGAGCTGTTTTTT | TRBJ2-2 | TRBD1 | NA | TRBV11-2
CASSQIEGLTEAFF | TGTGCCAGCAGCCAAATCGAGGGACTCACTGAAGCTTTCTTT | TRBJ1-1 | NA | NA | TRBV3-1/TRBV3-2
CASSLDRGRGTEAFF | TGTGCCAGCAGCTTAGACAGGGGGCGCGGCACTGAAGCTTTCTTT | TRBJ1-1 | TRBD1 | NA | TRBV7-9
CASSLSLPQGGINSPLHF | TGTGCCAGCAGTTTATCCTTGCCTCAAGGGGGCATCAATTCACCCCTCCACTTT | TRBJ1-6 | TRBD1 | NA | TRBV27
CASSSGQVQGSRNIQYF | TGCGCCAGCAGTTCGGGACAGGTCCAAGGTAGCCGGAACATTCAGTACTTC | TRBJ2-4 | TRBD1 | NA | TRBV10-2
CASSTDYEQYF | TGTGCCAGCTCTACAGACTACGAGCAGTACTTC | TRBJ2-7 | NA | few | TRBV18
CASSPLGGTTDTQYF | TGTGCCAGCAGCCCCCTTGGAGGGACCACAGATACGCAGTATTTT | TRBJ2-3 | NA | NA | TRBV7-2
CASSESSGTYNEQFF | TGTGCCAGCAGTGAATCTAGCGGGACCTACAATGAGCAGTTCTTC | TRBJ2-1 | TRBD2 | NA | TRBV25-1
CASSFGMMNTEAFF | TGTGCCAGCAGCTTCGGAATGATGAACACTGAAGCTTTCTTT | TRBJ1-1 | NA | NA | TRBV5-5
CASSNSAGQTYEQYF | TGTGCCAGCAGTAATAGCGCGGGACAGACCTACGAGCAGTACTTC | TRBJ2-7 | NA | NA | TRBV11-2
CASSAGRDTQYF | TGTGCCAGCAGCGCCGGTAGAGATACGCAGTATTTT | TRBJ2-3 | NA | NA | TRBV9
CASSLIGTQETQYF | TGCGCCAGCAGCTTGATCGGGACACAAGAGACCCAGTACTTC | TRBJ2-5 | NA | NA | TRBV5-1
CASRRWGPFYGYTF | TGTGCCAGCAGGAGGTGGGGGCCATTCTATGGCTACACCTTC | TRBJ1-2 | NA | NA | TRBV7-9
CASGLLGGSNQPQHF | TGTGCTAGTGGTTTGCTGGGGGGAAGCAATCAGCCCCAGCATTTT | TRBJ1-5 | NA | NA | TRBV12-5
CASSYGTGGGQPQHF | TGTGCCAGCAGCTATGGGACAGGGGGCGGTCAGCCCCAGCATTTT | TRBJ1-5 | TRBD1 | NA | TRBV7-9
CASSKTLANQPQHF | TGTGCCAGTAGTAAGACCCTGGCGAATCAGCCCCAGCATTTT | TRBJ1-5 | NA | NA | TRBV19
CASIARTGSYEQYF | TGTGCCAGCATCGCGCGGACTGGCTCCTACGAGCAGTACTTC | TRBJ2-7 | NA | NA | TRBV6-5
CASSPRPDRSTDTQYF | TGTGCCAGCTCACCACGGCCGGACAGAAGCACAGATACGCAGTATTTT | TRBJ2-3 | NA | once | TRBV18
CASSLNMMSRPGELFF | TGTGCCAGCAGTTTAAATATGATGAGCAGGCCCGGGGAGCTGTTTTTT | TRBJ2-2 | NA | NA | TRBV27
CASSPGEGGNQPQHF | TGCGCCAGCAGCCCCGGAGAAGGAGGCAATCAGCCCCAGCATTTT | TRBJ1-5 | NA | NA | TRBV5-1
CASSPVAGNEKLFF | TGTGCCAGCTCACCTGTGGCCGGTAATGAAAAACTGTTTTTT | TRBJ1-4 | NA | NA | TRBV18
CASKEQGWHNEQFF | TGTGCCAGCAAAGAACAGGGGTGGCACAATGAGCAGTTCTTC | TRBJ2-1 | TRBD1 | NA | TRBV6-5
CSAEDREFYGYTF | TGCAGCGCCGAGGACAGGGAGTTTTATGGCTACACCTTC | TRBJ1-2 | TRBD1 | NA | TRBV29-1
CASSGTAQETQYF | TGTGCCAGCAGCGGGACAGCGCAAGAGACCCAGTACTTC | TRBJ2-5 | NA | NA | TRBV9